The 23 T cell receptor beta chains in this list originate from one sample, sequenced in a study of cytomegalovirus exposure and HLA in healthy donors. Amplification used 60 Vbeta primers and 13 Jbeta primers. Data came from immunoSEQ multiplex PCR; TCRdb stores just in-frame clones and leaves some out. The sample has 150,000 to 200,000 clones; approximately 80% are singletons. Sequencing was performed on PBMCs. These receptors all stem from a male donor in good health and CMV-seropositive.

The chain is built from TRBV19 and TRBJ2-2, with 13 bases that match TRBD2. The CDR3 contains 15 residues. The V segment lost 7 bases and the J segment 6 bases; nucleotides outside the gene matches: 5. The V gene's germline CDR1 is LNHDA and CDR2 SQIVND (reference sequence). CDR3 coding DNA: TGTGCCAGTACCTCCGGGACTAGCGGGGCCGGGGAGCTGTTTTTT. Amino acids: CASTSGTSGAGELFF.

Concerning this clone itself: Relative to the germline gene, one junction end is altered; a read error may explain this. The identical CDR3 is also encoded by other nucleotide sequences in the sample. This rearrangement joins TRBV5-6 to TRBJ2-1, with D maybe TRBD2 (6 bases). CDR1 SGHDT and CDR2 YYEEEE come from the germline V gene. This CDR3 is 12 amino acids long. The CDR3 here is CASSLGGGEQFF. The CDR3 bases are TGTGCCAGCAGTTTGGGGGGAGGAGAGCAGTTCTTC.

The chain carries TRBV4-1 and TRBJ1-1; D unclear. Germline lookup yields CDR1 MGHRA and CDR2 YSYEKL. The CDR3 has 13 residues. The germline V and J ends were trimmed by 1 base and 4 bases, with 7 bases remaining between them. CDR3 in amino acids: CASSQVVSTEAFF. As DNA, the CDR3 is TGCGCCAGCAGCCAAGTCGTGAGCACTGAAGCTTTCTTT.

The DNA of the CDR3 is TGTGCCAGTAGCTCCCTCTTTTCAACAGAGAATGGCTACACCTTC. It yields the protein CASSSLFSTENGYTF. The V and J genes are TRBV19 and TRBJ1-2; D remains ambiguous. The CDR3 has 15 amino acids. The ends were cut back, 6 bases at V and 6 bases at J, with 20 bases in the middle. Germline-derived CDR1 and CDR2 are LNHDA and SQIVND (reference sequence). The complete variable domain, with remaining parts taken from reference TRBV19 and TRBJ1-2, reads DGGITQSPKYLFRKEGQNVTLSCEQNLNHDAMYWYRQDPGQGLRLIYYSQIVNDFQKGDIAEGYSVSREKKESFPLTVTSAQKNPTAFYLCASSSLFSTENGYTFGSGTRLTVV.

The chain couples TRBV5-4 to TRBJ2-2; 10 bases map to TRBD1. With 2 bases clipped from V and 6 bases from J, the junction kept 1 base outside the gene matches. Germline values: CDR1 SGHNT, CDR2 YYREEE (reference sequence). The CDR3 runs 14 residues. The CDR3 is CASSFGQGAGELFF. DNA for the CDR3: TGTGCCAGCAGCTTTGGACAGGGGGCCGGGGAGCTGTTTTTT.

This clone was seen only once. The V gene is TRBV5-1, the J gene TRBJ2-2; a possible D gene is TRBD1 (5 bases). The germline CDR1 and CDR2 sequences are SGHRS and YFSETQ. Deletions cut 2 bases from V and 4 bases from J, with 18 bases between. The length of the CDR3 is 17 residues. The CDR3 DNA reads TGCGCCAGCAGCTTCTCCGCAAAGGGGCGGACCACCGGGGAGCTGTTTTTT. Translated: CASSFSAKGRTTGELFF.

The rearrangement joins TRBV30 to TRBJ2-7; no clear D. The V end lost 4 bases, the J end lost 4 bases, and 8 bases lay between the germline ends. The CDR3 is 11 residues long. The V gene's germline CDR1 is GTSNPN and CDR2 SVGIG (reference sequence). The CDR3 DNA sequence: TGTGCCTGGACTGACACGTACGAGCAGTACTTC. It yields the protein CAWTDTYEQYF.

CDR3 region: CASRANTGELFF. DNA of the CDR3: TGCGCCAGCAGAGCCAACACCGGGGAGCTGTTTTTT. The rearrangement joins TRBV10-1 to TRBJ2-2, with D hard to call. Germline V CDR1 and CDR2: WNHNN, SYGVQD (reference sequence). The CDR3 extends over 12 amino acids. V was cut by 6 bases and J by 2 bases, with 4 bases left in between.

The rearrangement uses TRBV11-2 and TRBJ2-7; 7 positions match TRBD1. CDR1 is SGHAT and CDR2 is FQNNGV in the germline V gene. Trimming at V came to 1 base and at J to 3 bases, leaving 3 bases not matched to a gene. CDR3 length: 14 residues. The CDR3 sequence is CASSLGTGVYEQYF. The CDR3 nucleotides are TGTGCCAGCAGCTTAGGTACAGGGGTCTACGAGCAGTACTTC.

CDR3: CASSPDGSSGNTIYF. The CDR3 bases are TGTGCCAGCAGCCCTGACGGGAGCTCTGGAAACACCATATATTTT. J is TRBJ1-3 and V is TRBV11-3; unclear D gene. The V end was cut by 5 bases, the J end by 0 bases, with 11 bases between. This CDR3 has 15 amino acids. CDR1 is SGHNT and CDR2 is YENEEA in the germline V gene.

The J gene is TRBJ2-7, the V gene TRBV9; tentatively, D is TRBD1 (6 bases). V gave up 1 base and J gave up 6 bases, with 14 bases separating them. Germline V gene lookup returns CDR1 SGDLS and CDR2 YYNGEE. The CDR3 runs to 14 residues. The CDR3 region is CASSVLVTDSEQYF. CDR3 nucleotide sequence: TGTGCCAGCAGCGTATTAGTCACGGACAGCGAGCAGTACTTC.

Here the CDR3 reads CASSLKVQGSPLHF. CDR3 coding DNA: TGTGCCAGCAGCTTAAAGGTCCAGGGTTCACCCCTCCACTTT. The chain has TRBV7-2 and TRBJ1-6, with D perhaps matching TRBD1 (5 bases). V lost 2 bases and J lost 9, with 11 bases in between. CDR3 length equals 14 residues. CDR1 is SGHTA, CDR2 FQGNSA, per germline.

This clone was seen once. The chain is built from TRBV19 and TRBJ2-7, with unresolved D. The CDR3 is 12 residues long. V gave up 10 bases and J gave up 0 bases, with 10 bases separating them. Germline CDR1 LNHDA, CDR2 SQIVND (reference sequence). CDR3 sequence reads: CATLDRSYEQYF. The CDR3 DNA reads as TGTGCCACCCTAGACCGCTCCTACGAGCAGTACTTC.

The chain has TRBV9 and TRBJ1-2; a weak D match, TRBD1 (6 bases). Germline values: CDR1 SGDLS, CDR2 YYNGEE. There are 13 residues in the CDR3. Between the trimmed V and J ends, which lost 7 bases and 4 bases, there was a span of 14 bases. The CDR3: CASHSQGSYGYTF. In nucleotides, the CDR3 is TGTGCCAGCCACTCGCAGGGGTCCTATGGCTACACCTTC.

The genes are TRBV6-6 and TRBJ2-3; 9 nucleotides line up with TRBD2. The V gene end was trimmed by 0 bases and the J gene end by 5 bases; junction bases not matched to a gene: 6. CDR1 MNHNY and CDR2 SVGAGI come from the germline V gene (reference sequence). The CDR3 is 16 residues long. In DNA, the CDR3 is TGTGCCAGCAGTTACTCGCGTGGCGGGGGGGGAGATACGCAGTATTTT. This translates into CASSYSRGGGGDTQYF.

The chain couples TRBV6-1 to TRBJ2-2; 10 bases fit TRBD1. V dropped 1 base and J dropped 4; count of bases not matched to a gene: 0. CDR1 is MNHNS and CDR2 is SASEGT in the germline V gene. The CDR3 has 15 amino acids. The CDR3: CASSEGTGGTGELFF. The CDR3 nucleotides are TGTGCCAGCAGTGAAGGGACAGGGGGCACCGGGGAGCTGTTTTTT.

This chain uses TRBV9 with TRBJ1-2, with a possible D match to TRBD1 (5 bases). CDR1 and CDR2 (germline): SGDLS, YYNGEE. CDR3 size: 15 residues. The V end was cut by 4 bases, the J end by 7 bases, with 20 bases between. The CDR3: CASSPRQGPQSGYTF. In DNA form, the CDR3 reads TGTGCCAGCAGCCCCCGGCAGGGCCCCCAGAGTGGCTACACCTTC.

V usage is TRBV27 and J usage is TRBJ2-7; TRBD2 aligns across 10 bases. The CDR3 runs to 15 residues. V gave up 6 bases and J gave up 3 bases; unmatched junction bases: 8. Germline V gene data show CDR1 as MNHEY and CDR2 as SMNVEV (reference sequence). The CDR3 loop reads CASRRVAGGFYEQYF. The CDR3 DNA sequence: TGTGCCAGCAGGAGGGTAGCGGGGGGTTTCTACGAGCAGTACTTC.

The chain joins TRBV5-6 to TRBJ1-2, with D maybe TRBD1 (6 bases). The V gene's germline CDR1 is SGHDT and CDR2 YYEEEE. V lost 2 bases, J lost 4 bases, and 12 bases lay in between. CDR3 size: 14 residues. DNA for the CDR3: TGTGCCAGCAGCTTCCGGCAGGGGATCTATGGCTACACCTTC. Translating gives CASSFRQGIYGYTF.

The V gene is TRBV5-1, the J gene TRBJ2-5; the match to TRBD2 covers 11 bases. After removal of 4 bases from V and 1 base from J, the junction contained 3 bases not matched to a gene. Per germline, CDR1 SGHRS and CDR2 YFSETQ. This CDR3 comprises 15 residues. DNA of the CDR3: TGCGCCAGCAGCCCGGGACTAGCGGTCCAAGAGACCCAGTACTTC. This encodes CASSPGLAVQETQYF.

The gene calls are TRBV9 and TRBJ2-2, with 7 bases lining up with TRBD1. Looked up from germline, CDR1 is SGDLS and CDR2 is YYNGEE. The CDR3 spans 15 residues. The ends lost 1 base at V and 3 bases at J; junction bases unmatched: 3. The CDR3, as DNA: TGTGCCAGCAGCGTAACAGGGGCGGACACCGGGGAGCTGTTTTTT. It encodes CASSVTGADTGELFF.

J is TRBJ1-1 and V is TRBV30; the match to TRBD1 covers 7 bases. The CDR3 is 13 residues long. Germline lookup yields CDR1 GTSNPN and CDR2 SVGIG (reference sequence). V trimming: 6 bases; J trimming: 0 bases; junction bases outside the gene matches: 4. The CDR3 nucleotides are TGTGCCTGCCTGACAGGGCTGAACACTGAAGCTTTCTTT. This encodes CACLTGLNTEAFF.

The genes are TRBV9 and TRBJ1-1; D call uncertain. The germline CDR1 and CDR2 sequences are SGDLS and YYNGEE. The ends were cut back, 4 bases at V and 1 base at J, with 14 bases in the middle. The CDR3 has 15 residues. The CDR3 here is CASSPRRAENTEAFF. The CDR3 coding sequence is TGTGCCAGCAGCCCCCGGCGGGCGGAGAACACTGAAGCTTTCTTT.